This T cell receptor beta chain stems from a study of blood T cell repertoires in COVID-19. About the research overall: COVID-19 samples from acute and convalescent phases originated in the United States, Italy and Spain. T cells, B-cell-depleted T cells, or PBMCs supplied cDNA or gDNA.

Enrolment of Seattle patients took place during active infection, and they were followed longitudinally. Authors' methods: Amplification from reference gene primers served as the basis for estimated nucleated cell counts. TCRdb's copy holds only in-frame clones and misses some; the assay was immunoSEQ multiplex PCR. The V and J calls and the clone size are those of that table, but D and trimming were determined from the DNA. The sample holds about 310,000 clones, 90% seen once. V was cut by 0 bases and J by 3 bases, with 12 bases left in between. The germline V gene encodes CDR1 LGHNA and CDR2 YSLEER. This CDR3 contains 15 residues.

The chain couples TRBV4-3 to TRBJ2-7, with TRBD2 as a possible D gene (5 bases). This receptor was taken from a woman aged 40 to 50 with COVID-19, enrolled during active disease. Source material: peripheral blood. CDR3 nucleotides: TGCGCCAGCAGCCAAGAAGTGGCAGGAGGCTACGAGCAGTACTTC. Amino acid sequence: CASSQEVAGGYEQYF.